A single sample gave rise to the 19 T cell receptor beta chains below, sequenced in a study of T cells after yellow fever vaccination. TCRdb re-called the 5' RACE reads through MiXCR, storing one row per CDR3 protein. The table includes nearly 45,000 distinct CDR3 sequences, 6% to 7% detected once. This specimen was CD8+ T cells not binding an NS4B(214-222) dextramer, sorted from PBMCs, taken 45 days after the yellow fever booster vaccination. These receptors all come from a man under 40 who received the YFV17D yellow fever vaccine.

A note on this clonotype: This clone may be a read error of a much larger clone one base away. The chain joins TRBV9 to TRBJ2-7, with 8 bases that match TRBD2. Germline lookup yields CDR1 SGDLS and CDR2 YYNGEE. The CDR3 is 15 amino acids. Germline trimming cut 3 bases from V and 5 bases from J; bases unmatched to any gene: 10. The CDR3 nucleotides are TGTGCCAGCAGCGAGCTAGCGGGCGTTTTGGACGAGCAGTACTTC. As protein: CASSELAGVLDEQYF.

The V gene is TRBV12-3 or TRBV12-4, the J gene TRBJ2-1; perhaps D is TRBD1 or TRBD2 (5 bases each). V lost 2 bases to trimming and J lost 4 bases, with 12 bases between them. The CDR3 covers 15 residues. CDR3 sequence (DNA): TGTGCCAGCAGTTTACCAGGGACGGGGTACAATGAGCAGTTCTTC. This codes for CASSLPGTGYNEQFF.

This clonotype was picked up many times. V gene TRBV7-8 combines with J gene TRBJ2-2; D possibly corresponds to TRBD1 (6 bases). Germline lookup yields CDR1 SGHVS and CDR2 FQNEAQ. With 1 base removed from V and 6 bases from J, the gap between germline ends came to 15 bases. The CDR3 is made up of 16 amino acids. DNA of the CDR3: TGTGCCAGCAGCTTAGTGGTGACAGGAGCCCCCGGGGAGCTGTTTTTT. The encoded protein is CASSLVVTGAPGELFF. Drawing the rest from reference TRBV7-8 and TRBJ2-2, the complete variable domain is GAGVSQSPRYKVAKRGQDVALRCDPISGHVSLFWYQQALGQGPEFLTYFQNEAQLDKSGLPSDRFFAERPEGSVSTLKIQRTQQEDSAVYLCASSLVVTGAPGELFFGEGSRLTVL.

This clonotype occurred many times. The chain carries TRBV5-6 and TRBJ2-7; a weak D match, TRBD1 (6 bases). The germline CDR1 and CDR2 sequences are SGHDT and YYEEEE. This CDR3 region has 17 residues. Trimming cost V 4 bases and J 3 bases, with 23 bases left between them. The CDR3 protein is CASSPGWARGSHYEQYF. For the CDR3, the DNA is TGTGCCAGCAGCCCCGGCTGGGCCAGGGGTAGCCACTACGAGCAGTACTTC.

There are a few counts of this clonotype. The chain couples TRBV30 to TRBJ2-2, with 7 bases lining up with TRBD2. The CDR3 extends over 14 amino acids. The V gene's germline CDR1 is GTSNPN and CDR2 SVGIG (reference sequence). V shed 5 bases, J shed 6 bases, and the junction held 9 bases outside the gene matches. CDR3 in amino acids: CAWEGGSTSGELFF. For the CDR3, the DNA is TGTGCCTGGGAGGGCGGGAGTACGTCCGGGGAGCTGTTTTTT.

This clonotype was seen repeatedly, ten times or more. This sequence joins TRBV30 and TRBJ2-7; 8 bases align to TRBD1. The CDR3 covers 14 residues. The V and J ends lost 5 bases and 0 bases, in that order; junction bases with no gene match: 6. Germline CDR1 GTSNPN, CDR2 SVGIG (reference sequence). The CDR3 DNA reads as TGTGCCTGGTCGACAGGGGCGAGCTCCTACGAGCAGTACTTC. Encoded protein: CAWSTGASSYEQYF.

Ten or more counts support this clonotype. The genes are TRBV6-5 and TRBJ1-5; D is perhaps TRBD1 (6 bases). Germline CDR1 reads MNHEY; CDR2 reads SVGAGI. Trimming cost V 0 bases and J 7 bases, with 13 bases left between them. This CDR3 has 15 amino acids. CDR3 DNA: TGTGCCAGCAGTTACTCGGAGGGGGTTGGGCAGCCCCAGCATTTT. Amino acids: CASSYSEGVGQPQHF.

In this sample, this clonotype turned up many times. The J gene is TRBJ2-1, the V gene TRBV28; 7 nucleotides align to TRBD2. J was trimmed by 8 bases and V by 4 bases; bases with no gene match: 11. The CDR3 extends over 15 amino acids. Per germline, CDR1 MDHEN and CDR2 SYDVKM. CDR3: CASSSARGEMDEQFF. Written as DNA, the CDR3 is TGTGCCAGCAGTTCTGCCCGGGGGGAGATGGATGAGCAGTTCTTC. The variable domain in full, with the rest retrieved from reference TRBV28 and TRBJ2-1, is DVKVTQSSRYLVKRTGEKVFLECVQDMDHENMFWYRQDPGLGLRLIYFSYDVKMKEKGDIPEGYSVSREKKERFSLILESASTNQTSMYLCASSSARGEMDEQFFGPGTRLTVL.

There are many counts of this clonotype. V and J are TRBV6-1 and TRBJ2-7; D possibly matches TRBD1 or TRBD2 (6 bases each). CDR1 is MNHNS, CDR2 SASEGT, per germline. The length of the CDR3 is 14 residues. V was trimmed by 7 bases and J by 4 bases, leaving 17 bases between them. CDR3 loop: CASTPGAGIYEQYF. CDR3 bases: TGTGCCAGCACCCCAGGGGCGGGAATATACGAGCAGTACTTC.

This clonotype appeared a few times. The chain links TRBV6-5 to TRBJ2-7; 9 nucleotides match TRBD2. Germline-derived CDR1 and CDR2 are MNHEY and SVGAGI. There are 15 residues in the CDR3. With V trimmed by 2 bases and J by 2 bases, 4 bases remained unmatched. The CDR3 DNA sequence: TGTGCCAGCAGTTACGGTCTAGCGGGGACCTACGAGCAGTACTTC. As protein: CASSYGLAGTYEQYF.

This clonotype has a count of ten or more. J is TRBJ2-5 and V is TRBV7-2, with D maybe TRBD2 (6 bases). CDR1 and CDR2 (germline): SGHTA, FQGNSA. This CDR3 region has 15 residues. Trimming pared 4 bases from V and 5 bases from J, leaving 17 bases between. The CDR3 is CASSSVPGLSETQYF. CDR3 sequence (DNA): TGTGCCAGCAGCTCTGTCCCGGGACTTAGCGAGACCCAGTACTTC.

V and J are TRBV10-3 and TRBJ2-7; 7 bases agree with TRBD2. Trimming at V came to 6 bases and at J to 1 base, leaving 9 bases not matched to a gene. CDR3 size: 15 residues. Germline assignment: CDR1 ENHRY and CDR2 SYGVKD. The CDR3 DNA is TGTGCCATCAGCCAGCCCCTAGCGGCATCCTACGAGCAGTACTTC. Its protein is CAISQPLAASYEQYF.

The rearrangement joins TRBV6-5 to TRBJ1-6; D might be TRBD1 (5 bases). The germline V and J ends were trimmed by 8 bases and 8 bases, with 7 bases remaining between them. Germline CDR1 and CDR2: MNHEY and SVGAGI. This CDR3 has 11 amino acids. As DNA, the CDR3 is TGTGCCAGCGGCAGGGATTCACCCCTCCACTTT. This codes for CASGRDSPLHF.

This clonotype appeared many times. The chain is built from TRBV9 and TRBJ2-5; 7 bases align to TRBD2. V shed 3 bases, J shed 1 base, and the junction held 15 bases outside the gene matches. CDR1 is SGDLS and CDR2 is YYNGEE in the germline V gene. The CDR3 covers 18 residues. CDR3 in amino acids: CASSAPPRDYESQETQYF. CDR3 sequence (DNA): TGTGCCAGCAGCGCCCCCCCCCGGGACTATGAAAGCCAAGAGACCCAGTACTTC.

This clonotype was observed a handful of times. The chain combines TRBV4-2 with TRBJ2-2; D not certain. This CDR3 contains 16 residues. Germline lookup yields CDR1 LGHNA and CDR2 YNFKEQ. Between the trimmed V and J ends, which lost 8 bases and 0 bases, there was a span of 16 bases. The CDR3 DNA sequence: TGTGCCAGCCGATTATTGAACGGTTCGAACACCGGGGAGCTGTTTTTT. It specifies CASRLLNGSNTGELFF.

This sequence joins TRBV5-1 and TRBJ2-3, with D possibly matching TRBD1 (5 bases). This CDR3 has 17 residues. The germline V and J ends were trimmed by 2 bases and 0 bases, with 16 bases remaining between them. Looked up from germline, CDR1 is SGHRS and CDR2 is YFSETQ. The CDR3 is CASSFAPQGTSTDTQYF. For the CDR3, the DNA is TGCGCCAGCAGCTTCGCCCCCCAGGGTACCAGCACAGATACGCAGTATTTT.

The sample holds many counts of this clonotype. The rearrangement joins TRBV15 to TRBJ2-2; D is undetermined. Germline CDR1 LNHNV, CDR2 YYDKDF (reference sequence). Trimming shortened V by 8 bases and J by 7 bases, and 8 bases separated the two germline ends. The length of the CDR3 is 11 residues. CDR3 sequence (DNA): TGTGCCACCCAGGATGACGGGGAGCTGTTTTTT. Its protein is CATQDDGELFF.

This clonotype was detected only a few times. This chain links TRBV5-4 with TRBJ2-7; 10 nucleotides agree with TRBD2. The V gene end was trimmed by 3 bases and the J gene end by 6 bases; junction bases not matched to a gene: 6. Germline loops: CDR1 SGHNT, CDR2 YYREEE (reference sequence). This CDR3 region has 14 residues. CDR3 protein: CASSSGTSAAEQYF. CDR3 DNA sequence: TGTGCCAGCAGCTCCGGGACTAGCGCAGCCGAGCAGTACTTC.

There are many counts of this clonotype. The chain carries TRBV7-9 and TRBJ1-1, with unresolved D. CDR3 length: 10 amino acids. With 4 bases removed from V and 5 bases from J, the gap between germline ends came to 2 bases. Germline V gene data show CDR1 as SEHNR and CDR2 as FQNEAQ (reference sequence). The CDR3 protein is CASSWTEAFF. CDR3 bases: TGTGCCAGCAGCTGGACTGAAGCTTTCTTT.